These 29 T cell receptor beta chains originate from one sample sequenced in a study of T cells after yellow fever vaccination. TCRdb itself ran the 5' RACE reads through MiXCR, one entry per CDR3 protein. The table shows a few hundred thousand distinct CDR3 sequences, with 6.2% occurring only once. The material was PBMCs, obtained 5 days after the yellow fever booster vaccination. The receptors were sampled from a young man who received the YFV17D yellow fever vaccine.

This clonotype appeared a few times. This rearrangement joins TRBV6-5 to TRBJ2-7, with 11 bases fitting TRBD2. With V trimmed by 0 bases and J by 3 bases, 1 base remained unmatched. Germline CDR1 is MNHEY and CDR2 is SVGAGI. The CDR3 loop spans 15 amino acids. CDR3 residues: CASSYSTSGGYEQYF. The CDR3 bases are TGTGCCAGCAGTTACTCCACTAGCGGGGGCTACGAGCAGTACTTC.

V is TRBV29-1 and J is TRBJ2-3; TRBD2 matches at 16 bases. From germline, CDR1 is SQVTM and CDR2 ANQGSEA. This CDR3 comprises 16 residues. Trimming removed 1 base from V and 3 bases from J; junction bases left unmatched: 1. CDR3 DNA: TGCAGCGTTGAAGTGGGACTAGCGGGAGGGACAGATACGCAGTATTTT. Amino acids: CSVEVGLAGGTDTQYF.

V usage is TRBV15 and J usage is TRBJ1-6, with unresolved D. The V gene lost 5 bases and the J gene lost 9 bases, with 14 bases spanning the gap. Per the germline V gene, CDR1 is LNHNV and CDR2 is YYDKDF (reference sequence). This CDR3 is built from 14 residues. In DNA, the CDR3 is TGTGCCACCAGCGGTAGTCTAAAGGGTTCACCCCTCCACTTT. Translated: CATSGSLKGSPLHF.

This clonotype was found a few times. CDR3 sequence reads: CASSTGTGAGTDTQYF. DNA of the CDR3: TGTGCCAGCTCAACGGGAACGGGCGCGGGCACAGATACGCAGTATTTT. V is TRBV18 and J is TRBJ2-3; D may be TRBD2 (5 bases). The CDR3 consists of 16 residues. V dropped 5 bases and J dropped 1 base, with 16 bases sitting between them. CDR1 is KGHSH, CDR2 LQKENI, per germline.

The chain joins TRBV6-2 or TRBV6-3 to TRBJ2-3; the D gene is possibly TRBD2 (6 bases). The V and J ends lost 5 bases and 10 bases respectively, with 16 bases between them. Germline CDR1 is MNHEY and CDR2 is SVGEGT. CDR3 length: 13 amino acids. The CDR3 DNA reads as TGTGCCAGCAGTCCCCTACGCGGGAAGGCGCAGTATTTT. Protein: CASSPLRGKAQYF.

Ten or more counts support this clonotype. The V call is TRBV29-1, the J call TRBJ2-1, with 8 bases that match TRBD2. Germline V gene data show CDR1 as SQVTM and CDR2 as ANQGSEA. CDR3 size: 11 residues. The J segment lost 15 bases and the V segment lost 7 bases, leaving 11 bases of the junction unmatched. The CDR3 sequence: CSAGGDGLWFF. CDR3 coding DNA: TGCAGCGCCGGGGGGGACGGACTCTGGTTCTTC.

This clonotype has a count of ten or more. The rearrangement uses TRBV7-2 and TRBJ2-2; TRBD1 agrees at 10 bases. The CDR3 runs 16 residues. Trimming at V came to 4 bases and at J to 1 base, leaving 3 bases not matched to a gene. Germline V gene data show CDR1 as SGHTA and CDR2 as FQGNSA. The CDR3 spells CASSSRTGGNTGELFF. The CDR3 nucleotides are TGTGCCAGCAGCTCGCGGACAGGGGGGAACACCGGGGAGCTGTTTTTT.

J is TRBJ2-7 and V is TRBV5-1, with 9 nucleotides matching TRBD2. CDR1 is SGHRS and CDR2 is YFSETQ in the germline V gene. The CDR3 is 14 amino acids. With V trimmed by 3 bases and J by 1 base, 2 bases remained unmatched. The CDR3 DNA reads as TGCGCCAGCAGCTGGACTAGCGTTTCCTACGAGCAGTACTTC. Encoded protein: CASSWTSVSYEQYF.

The V gene is TRBV7-2, the J gene TRBJ2-3; TRBD2 is a possible D gene (6 bases). The CDR3 is 16 amino acids. Deletions cut 2 bases from V and 1 base from J, with 13 bases between. Per germline, CDR1 SGHTA and CDR2 FQGNSA. The CDR3 region has the DNA TGTGCCAGCAGCTTACTGGTGGGGGGAGGCACAGATACGCAGTATTTT. It encodes CASSLLVGGGTDTQYF.

This clonotype appeared a few times. The rearrangement uses TRBV30 and TRBJ2-1; D gene unclear. The germline V gene encodes CDR1 GTSNPN and CDR2 SVGIG (reference sequence). Trimming stripped 0 bases from V and 7 bases from J, with 10 bases between. CDR3 length: 13 amino acids. CDR3 DNA sequence: TGTGCCTGGAGTGTACGGCGGCTTAATGAGCAGTTCTTC. Residues: CAWSVRRLNEQFF.

The chain recombines TRBV2 with TRBJ2-2; TRBD1 matches 8 bases. This CDR3 spans 15 amino acids. V dropped 6 bases and J dropped 2; count of bases not matched to a gene: 5. Germline V gives CDR1 SNHLY, CDR2 FYNNEI. The CDR3 is CASRPGQDNTGELFF. The CDR3 coding sequence is TGTGCCAGCAGGCCGGGACAGGATAACACCGGGGAGCTGTTTTTT.

There are many counts of this clonotype. The V and J genes are TRBV3-1 and TRBJ2-1; no definite D call. The germline V and J ends were trimmed by 0 bases and 9 bases, with 18 bases remaining between them. CDR1 is LGHDT, CDR2 YNNKEL, per germline (reference sequence). The CDR3 runs to 16 residues. The CDR3 DNA reads TGTGCCAGCAGCCAAGAGGCACTCGGATTGTTGAGTGAGCAGTTCTTC. Protein product: CASSQEALGLLSEQFF.

To note about this clonotype: A read error may account for a junction end that differs from germline. The rearrangement joins TRBV20-1 to TRBJ2-2; 7 bases agree with TRBD2. The CDR3 sequence is 16 residues long. Germline values: CDR1 DFQATT, CDR2 SNEGSKA (reference sequence). The CDR3 DNA reads TGCTGTGCCGAACTAGCGTCAATACGGGACACCGGGGAGCTGTTTTTT. This codes for CCAELASIRDTGELFF.

This clonotype has ten or more counts. The chain links TRBV21-1 to TRBJ2-2. TRBV21-1 is termed a pseudogene. The CDR3 spans 15 residues. The chain's CDR3 is CASSKFPEDTGELFF. The DNA of the CDR3 is TGTGCCAGCAGCAAATTTCCAGAGGACACCGGGGAGCTGTTTTTT.

This clonotype was found many times. The gene calls are TRBV20-1 and TRBJ2-5; 7 bases are shared with TRBD2. This CDR3 contains 13 residues. The ends lost 2 bases at V and 5 bases at J; junction bases unmatched: 5. Germline values: CDR1 DFQATT, CDR2 SNEGSKA (reference sequence). The DNA for the CDR3 is TGCAGTGCTAGAAGGGAGGGGAGGGAGACCCAGTACTTC. As protein: CSARREGRETQYF.

The V and J genes are TRBV12-3 or TRBV12-4 and TRBJ2-5; weak D call: TRBD2 (6 bases). This CDR3 contains 13 residues. Trimming removed 5 bases from V and 6 bases from J, with 13 bases in between. The CDR3 protein is CASSPTRMKTQYF. The CDR3 DNA follows: TGTGCCAGCAGTCCGACTAGAATGAAGACCCAGTACTTC.

This clonotype was seen repeatedly, ten times or more. This rearrangement joins TRBV4-3 to TRBJ2-7; TRBD1 aligns across 7 bases. The trim removed 0 bases at V and 2 bases at J, leaving 16 bases unmatched. The germline V gene encodes CDR1 LGHNA and CDR2 YSLEER. The CDR3 contains 19 residues. The CDR3 is CASSQDEITGLGTAYEQYF. CDR3 bases: TGCGCCAGCAGCCAAGATGAAATCACGGGGCTTGGGACAGCCTACGAGCAGTACTTC.

This clonotype was picked up a small number of times. The rearrangement uses TRBV5-6 and TRBJ2-3, with TRBD1 identical over 8 bases. Germline values: CDR1 SGHDT, CDR2 YYEEEE. The CDR3 loop spans 15 amino acids. Trimming took 3 bases from V and 1 from J; bases not matched to a gene: 4. This chain's CDR3 is CASSSRGRGTDTQYF. The CDR3, as DNA: TGTGCCAGCAGCTCCAGGGGGCGCGGCACAGATACGCAGTATTTT.

The chain carries TRBV6-6 and TRBJ2-1, with D possibly being TRBD2 (6 bases). CDR1 is MNHNY, CDR2 SVGAGI, per germline (reference sequence). The CDR3 loop spans 15 amino acids. The V and J ends lost 6 bases and 9 bases respectively, with 21 bases between them. The CDR3: CASSASASVLGEQFF. The CDR3 nucleotides are TGTGCCAGCAGCGCCTCAGCTAGCGTCTTGGGTGAGCAGTTCTTC.

This clonotype has a handful of counts. The chain combines TRBV19 with TRBJ2-7; D gene uncertain. Per germline, CDR1 LNHDA and CDR2 SQIVND (reference sequence). V was cut by 3 bases and J by 2 bases, with 8 bases left in between. The CDR3 contains 13 residues. CDR3: CASSIGRPYEQYF. Here the CDR3 DNA reads TGTGCCAGTAGTATCGGGCGCCCCTACGAGCAGTACTTC.

This clonotype was observed at least ten times. This chain connects TRBV11-2 to TRBJ2-1, with TRBD2 matching 9 bases. Trimming removed 0 bases from V and 0 bases from J; junction bases left unmatched: 3. The CDR3 has 17 residues. CDR1 and CDR2 (germline): SGHAT, FQNNGV. CDR3: CASSLELTSGSYNEQFF. The CDR3 DNA follows: TGTGCCAGCAGCTTAGAATTGACTAGCGGCTCCTACAATGAGCAGTTCTTC.

In its sample, this clonotype was seen many times. The chain carries TRBV5-1 and TRBJ2-1; 15 nucleotides agree with TRBD2. CDR1 is SGHRS and CDR2 is YFSETQ in the germline V gene. The CDR3 totals 17 residues. V trimming: 6 bases; J trimming: 9 bases; junction bases outside the gene matches: 13. The CDR3 here is CASNGRRTSGRESEQFF. CDR3 DNA sequence: TGCGCCAGCAACGGACGGCGGACTAGCGGGAGGGAAAGTGAGCAGTTCTTC.

This clonotype was detected many times. V and J are TRBV7-2 and TRBJ2-7, with TRBD1 as a possible D gene (5 bases). The ends were cut back, 2 bases at V and 9 bases at J, with 14 bases in the middle. The germline gives CDR1 SGHTA, CDR2 FQGNSA. This CDR3 is built from 13 residues. The CDR3 spells CASSLSDTLGQYF. CDR3 in DNA: TGTGCCAGCAGCTTATCGGACACGCTGGGGCAGTACTTC.

The V gene is TRBV4-3, the J gene TRBJ2-6; 8 nucleotides line up with TRBD1. V lost 0 bases, J lost 4 bases, and 14 bases stayed unmatched. Germline CDR1 LGHNA, CDR2 YSLEER. The CDR3 length is 20 residues. The CDR3 sequence: CASSQDRVGRGRLGANVLTF. The CDR3 nucleotides are TGCGCCAGCAGCCAAGATAGGGTCGGCAGGGGGCGGTTAGGGGCCAACGTCCTGACTTTC.

This clonotype was found many times. The chain uses TRBV7-2 and TRBJ2-7; D uncertain. V lost 6 bases to trimming and J lost 1 base, with 7 bases between them. The V gene's germline CDR1 is SGHTA and CDR2 FQGNSA. The CDR3 extends over 12 amino acids. For the CDR3, the DNA is TGTGCCAGCAGTGGCCGGTCCTACGAGCAGTACTTC. It specifies CASSGRSYEQYF.

This clonotype occurred many times. V gene TRBV30 combines with J gene TRBJ2-1, with D uncertain. V lost 4 bases to trimming and J lost 2 bases, with 9 bases between them. Germline assignment: CDR1 GTSNPN and CDR2 SVGIG (reference sequence). The CDR3 is 13 amino acids. CDR3: CAWNNGPYNEQFF. In DNA form, the CDR3 reads TGTGCCTGGAATAACGGACCCTACAATGAGCAGTTCTTC.

This clonotype was seen a few times. The J gene is TRBJ2-1, the V gene TRBV11-1; 15 bases map to TRBD2. Germline-derived CDR1 and CDR2 are SGHAT and FQDESV (reference sequence). The CDR3 is 18 residues long. After removal of 2 bases from V and 6 bases from J, the junction contained 8 bases not matched to a gene. Here the CDR3 DNA reads TGTGCCAGCAGCTTACGGTCTTCGGGACTAGCGGGAGGCAATGAGCAGTTCTTC. Encoded protein: CASSLRSSGLAGGNEQFF.

In its sample, this clonotype was seen a few times. This chain joins TRBV4-3 and TRBJ1-6; possibly TRBD1 for D (5 bases). The length of the CDR3 is 16 residues. Per germline, CDR1 LGHNA and CDR2 YSLEER. V was trimmed by 4 bases and J by 11 bases, leaving 21 bases between them. CDR3 in amino acids: CASSLPKGPGPTPLHF. The CDR3 DNA is TGCGCCAGCAGCCTCCCTAAAGGGCCAGGGCCGACACCCCTCCACTTT.

This clonotype appeared a few times. The V and J genes are TRBV20-1 and TRBJ1-2; D is unresolved. The germline V gene encodes CDR1 DFQATT and CDR2 SNEGSKA (reference sequence). The CDR3 runs 12 residues. V was shortened by 3 bases and J by 5 bases, with 10 bases between the two germline ends. The CDR3 DNA reads as TGCAGTGCTAGTGGGGATTTGTATGGCTACACCTTC. Protein: CSASGDLYGYTF.